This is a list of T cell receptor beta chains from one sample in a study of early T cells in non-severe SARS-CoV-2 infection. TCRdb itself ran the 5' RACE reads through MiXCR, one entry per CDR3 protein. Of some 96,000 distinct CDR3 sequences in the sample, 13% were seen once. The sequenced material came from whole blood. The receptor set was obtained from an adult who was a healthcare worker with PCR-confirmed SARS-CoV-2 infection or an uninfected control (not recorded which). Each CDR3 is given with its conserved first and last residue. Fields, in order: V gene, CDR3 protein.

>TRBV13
CASTSQGRGSAEQFF
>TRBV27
CASSKTGLAGSPRDTQYF
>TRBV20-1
CSARTPPKYEQYF
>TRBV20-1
CSARPARGGSGNTIYF
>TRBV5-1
CASSGGGAGELFF
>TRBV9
CASSVEAGPYNEQFF
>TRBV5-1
CASSLGDEGDEQFF
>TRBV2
CASRGTTLANYGYTF
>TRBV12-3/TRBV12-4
CASSTNGGQQFF
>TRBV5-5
CASSLLAESGYTF
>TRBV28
CASIEGNEAFF
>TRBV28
CASSYPLFEGASNEQFF
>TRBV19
CASSIGGRTGGNIQYF
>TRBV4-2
CASSQEAGGAYNEQFF
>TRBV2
CASSSGARPDTQYF
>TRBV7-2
CASSSQGVGTETQYF